The text below deals with one T cell receptor (beta chain). The data are from a study of blood T cell repertoires in COVID-19. Study summary: Material from acute and convalescent COVID-19 was sourced from the United States, Italy and Spain. From T cells, B-cell-depleted T cells, or PBMCs came the material, which was cDNA or gDNA.

The Seattle patients, enrolled during active infection, were followed longitudinally. V was shortened by 2 bases and J by 9 bases, with 11 bases between the two germline ends. This CDR3 region has 13 residues. Germline-derived CDR1 and CDR2 are MRHNA and SNTAGT. Here immunoSEQ multiplex PCR was the method, and the copy in TCRdb shows in-frame clones only, minus some. The sample records some 180,000 clones, about four fifths being singletons. The sample comprised peripheral blood. The V call is TRBV6-4, the J call TRBJ2-1; D gene uncertain. The source is a woman aged 35 to 49 with COVID-19, enrolled during active disease. CDR3 sequence (DNA): TGTGCCAGCAGTGACACCTCCTCCGGTGAGCAGTTCTTC. Protein product: CASSDTSSGEQFF.